This is a list of T cell receptor beta chains from one sample in a study of identical twins. TCRdb recomputed calls from the 5' RACE reads with MiXCR, one row per CDR3 protein. The sample shows 200,000 to 250,000 distinct CDR3 sequences, approximately 5.9% of them seen only once. These data were also filed under a second study, of T cells expressing NK-cell markers.

The specimen sequenced was CD8+ T cells sorted from blood. Receptor source: a woman between 18 and 30 years old in good health. Both conserved end residues are part of each CDR3. A D gene is named only where the DNA matches it firmly.

j_call: TRBJ1-2; d_call: .; v_call: TRBV4-3; cdr3_aa: CASSQDSQVEGYTF
j_call: TRBJ1-1; d_call: .; v_call: TRBV7-9; cdr3_aa: CASSWEVNTEAFF
j_call: TRBJ1-1; d_call: .; v_call: TRBV29-1; cdr3_aa: CSVVRAEAFF
j_call: TRBJ1-2; d_call: .; v_call: TRBV29-1; cdr3_aa: CSVLAGNGYTF
j_call: TRBJ2-1; d_call: TRBD2; v_call: TRBV6-1; cdr3_aa: CASSGPLAGGANEQFF
j_call: TRBJ1-6; d_call: .; v_call: TRBV7-9; cdr3_aa: CASSPSGPLNSPLHF
j_call: TRBJ1-5; d_call: .; v_call: TRBV20-1; cdr3_aa: CCARDPGGFSNQPQHF
j_call: TRBJ2-7; d_call: .; v_call: TRBV12-3/TRBV12-4; cdr3_aa: CASSLGDRYEQYF
j_call: TRBJ2-5; d_call: TRBD1; v_call: TRBV7-9; cdr3_aa: CASSFRDSQETQYF
j_call: TRBJ1-1; d_call: TRBD1; v_call: TRBV11-3; cdr3_aa: CASSFYGGTDTEAFF
j_call: TRBJ2-1; d_call: .; v_call: TRBV6-4; cdr3_aa: CASGPGLGNEQFF
j_call: TRBJ1-4; d_call: .; v_call: TRBV4-3; cdr3_aa: CASSQDPFSGVDEKLFF
j_call: TRBJ1-2; d_call: .; v_call: TRBV9; cdr3_aa: CASSPAGDRGYTF
j_call: TRBJ2-3; d_call: .; v_call: TRBV25-1; cdr3_aa: CASSDRGGDTQYF
j_call: TRBJ2-3; d_call: TRBD2; v_call: TRBV9; cdr3_aa: CASSVEVGLAGADTQYF